Given below is one T cell receptor beta chain in context. Source study methods: It was from reference gene primer amplification that nucleated cell counts were estimated. Method: immunoSEQ multiplex PCR; TCRdb's copy keeps in-frame clones and lacks some. The DNA gave D and trimming, while V, J and clone size come from that table. The sample has roughly 250,000 clones; approximately 88% are singletons. Enrolled through a virtual design, the participants were between roughly 18 and 100 years of age and came from some 26 US areas. Clinical history as reported by participants underpinned cohort assignment. The data derive from a study of blood T cell repertoires in COVID-19. About the research overall: T cells, B-cell-depleted T cells, or PBMCs provided the cDNA or gDNA that served as material.

Germline CDR1 LGHDT, CDR2 YNNKEL (reference sequence). The CDR3 contains 22 residues. Trimming cost V 0 bases and J 0 bases; bases outside gene matches: 15. The source of this sequence is a woman aged 40 to 50 with acute COVID-19. The sequenced sample was PBMCs or T cells enriched from blood (not recorded which). The chain recombines TRBV3-1 (or the pseudogene TRBV3-2) with TRBJ2-1, with 12 bases matching TRBD2. The CDR3 here is CASSQDRLTGKTSGSSYNEQFF. CDR3 bases: TGTGCCAGCAGCCAAGATCGTCTCACTGGGAAGACTAGCGGGAGCTCCTACAATGAGCAGTTCTTC.